The 9 T cell receptor beta chains listed next were all sequenced from one sample in a study of control samples from healthy donors and cancer patients. Assay: immunoSEQ multiplex PCR; the TCRdb copy retains only in-frame clones and omits some. The sample gives 110,000 to 150,000 clones, roughly 92% of which show up once; around 11% is in the top ten. The material sequenced was blood. All receptors derive from a man aged 30-40 years in good health.

The V gene is TRBV11-3, the J gene TRBJ2-2, with unresolved D. The V end was cut by 6 bases, the J end by 4 bases, with 15 bases between. Germline CDR1 reads SGHNT; CDR2 reads YENEEA. The CDR3 is made up of 15 amino acids. CDR3 sequence: CASSPGWGSTGELFF. DNA of the CDR3: TGTGCCAGCAGTCCCGGATGGGGTTCCACCGGGGAGCTGTTTTTT. Full variable domain (missing parts from reference TRBV11-3 and TRBJ2-2): EAGVVQSPRYKIIEKKQPVAFWCNPISGHNTLYWYLQNLGQGPELLIRYENEEAVDDSQLPKDRFSAERLKGVDSTLKIQPAELGDSAVYLCASSPGWGSTGELFFGEGSRLTVL.

This clone appeared once. V is TRBV27 and J is TRBJ1-2; TRBD1 is a possible D gene (5 bases). Trimming took 3 bases from V and 4 from J, leaving 18 bases between them. The germline CDR1 and CDR2 sequences are MNHEY and SMNVEV (reference sequence). The CDR3 has 16 residues. The CDR3 loop reads CASSFFRDGNSYGYTF. The CDR3 DNA reads as TGTGCCAGCAGTTTCTTCCGGGACGGAAATAGCTATGGCTACACCTTC.

The chain joins TRBV27 to TRBJ1-3; possible D gene TRBD1, 5 bases. V lost 4 bases, J lost 2 bases, and 9 bases lay in between. The CDR3 has 14 amino acids. The V gene's germline CDR1 is MNHEY and CDR2 SMNVEV (reference sequence). The CDR3 is CASSWGGPGNTIYF. CDR3 nucleotide sequence: TGTGCCAGCAGTTGGGGCGGTCCTGGAAACACCATATATTTT.

About this clone: The same CDR3 arises from other DNA sequences in this sample as well. The rearrangement links TRBV6-2 or TRBV6-3 to TRBJ2-5, with D unclear. Trimming took off 2 bases at V and 3 bases at J, with 13 bases between the two ends. The CDR3 has 15 residues. Germline V CDR1 and CDR2: MNHEY, SVGEGT. CDR3 loop: CASSYGGAGKETQYF. CDR3 DNA: TGTGCCAGCAGTTACGGCGGTGCAGGTAAAGAGACCCAGTACTTC.

This clone was seen a handful of times. The rearrangement joins TRBV6-5 to TRBJ2-1; the D gene is possibly TRBD2 (7 bases). The CDR3 sequence is 12 residues long. Trimming shortened V by 6 bases and J by 14 bases, and 17 bases separated the two germline ends. Germline lookup yields CDR1 MNHEY and CDR2 SVGAGI. The chain's CDR3 is CASSQGRERKFF. DNA for the CDR3: TGTGCCAGCAGCCAGGGGCGGGAGCGAAAGTTCTTC.

This chain links TRBV18 with TRBJ1-6, with D unresolved. The V end was cut by 5 bases, the J end by 7 bases, with 9 bases between. CDR3 size: 13 residues. Germline-derived CDR1 and CDR2 are KGHSH and LQKENI. The chain's CDR3 is CASSAEWNSPLHF. The CDR3 nucleotides are TGTGCCAGCTCAGCGGAGTGGAATTCACCCCTCCACTTT.

The rearrangement uses TRBV19 and TRBJ1-2, with TRBD1 matching over 8 bases. Germline loops: CDR1 LNHDA, CDR2 SQIVND (reference sequence). This CDR3 is 13 amino acids long. The ends lost 7 bases at V and 7 bases at J; junction bases unmatched: 8. This CDR3 reads CASTMGQAVGYTF. As DNA, the CDR3 is TGTGCCAGTACCATGGGACAGGCGGTTGGCTACACCTTC.

The CDR3 nucleotides are TGTGCCAGCAGCTTGGGGACAGGGTGGAATTCACCCCTCCACTTT. Residues: CASSLGTGWNSPLHF. The chain is built from TRBV5-6 and TRBJ1-6; 8 bases match TRBD1. Germline V gives CDR1 SGHDT, CDR2 YYEEEE. The CDR3 is 15 amino acids. Losses at the gene ends were 0 bases for V and 7 bases for J; bases not matched to a gene: 3.

V usage is TRBV6-5 and J usage is TRBJ1-5, with D possibly being TRBD1 (5 bases). V was pared by 5 bases and J by 5 bases, with 10 bases between. Germline CDR1 reads MNHEY; CDR2 reads SVGAGI. CDR3 length equals 13 residues. CDR3 loop: CASSPRDHQPQHF. CDR3 DNA sequence: TGTGCCAGCAGTCCTAGGGACCATCAGCCCCAGCATTTT.